Listed below are T cell receptor beta chains from one sample, sequenced in a study of blood T cell repertoires in COVID-19. TCRdb keeps only in-frame clones here, not all; method: immunoSEQ multiplex PCR. The profile shows about 320,000 clones, 85% to 95% of them singletons. Input material: PBMCs or T cells enriched from blood (not recorded which). The receptors were sampled from a woman aged 25-40 years who had been exposed to COVID-19. The CDR3 runs from the conserved cysteine through the conserved F or W. Each record gives: CDR3 protein, CDR3 DNA, J gene, CDR3 length, D gene, clone size, V gene. A D gene is named only where the DNA matches it firmly. Size values are once, few and many counts, or a class for expanded clones, and some rows have none.

CDR3aa: CASSSGTLFGEQYF
CDR3nt: TGTGCCAGCAGCAGCGGGACCCTTTTCGGAGAGCAGTACTTC
j_gene: TRBJ2-7
len: 14
d_gene: TRBD2
abundance: -
v_gene: TRBV5-8

CDR3aa: CAAKEGDYNSPLHF
CDR3nt: TGTGCCGCAAAAGAGGGCGACTATAATTCACCCCTCCACTTT
j_gene: TRBJ1-6
len: 14
d_gene: -
abundance: few
v_gene: TRBV10-3

CDR3aa: CASSLYNEQFF
CDR3nt: TGTGCCAGCAGCCTTTACAATGAGCAGTTCTTC
j_gene: TRBJ2-1
len: 11
d_gene: -
abundance: -
v_gene: TRBV6-5

CDR3aa: CSASNTEAFF
CDR3nt: TGCAGCGCTTCTAACACTGAAGCTTTCTTT
j_gene: TRBJ1-1
len: 10
d_gene: -
abundance: -
v_gene: TRBV29-1

CDR3aa: CASLGTDTQYF
CDR3nt: TGCGCCAGCCTTGGCACAGATACGCAGTATTTT
j_gene: TRBJ2-3
len: 11
d_gene: -
abundance: -
v_gene: TRBV5-1

CDR3aa: CASKIAMHTEAFF
CDR3nt: TGTGCCAGCAAAATTGCGATGCACACTGAAGCTTTCTTT
j_gene: TRBJ1-1
len: 13
d_gene: -
abundance: -
v_gene: TRBV27

CDR3aa: CASSPPGWTVNTEAFF
CDR3nt: TGTGCCAGCTCACCACCTGGTTGGACAGTGAACACTGAAGCTTTCTTT
j_gene: TRBJ1-1
len: 16
d_gene: -
abundance: -
v_gene: TRBV18

CDR3aa: CASSLIGSTEAFF
CDR3nt: TGTGCCAGCAGTTTAATAGGGAGCACTGAAGCTTTCTTT
j_gene: TRBJ1-1
len: 13
d_gene: -
abundance: -
v_gene: TRBV12-3/TRBV12-4

CDR3aa: CASSPEAMNTEAFF
CDR3nt: TGTGCCAGCAGCCCCGAGGCCATGAACACTGAAGCTTTCTTT
j_gene: TRBJ1-1
len: 14
d_gene: -
abundance: -
v_gene: TRBV6-5

CDR3aa: CASSIQGQSPLHF
CDR3nt: TGTGCCAGTAGTATCCAGGGTCAATCACCCCTCCACTTT
j_gene: TRBJ1-6
len: 13
d_gene: -
abundance: -
v_gene: TRBV19

CDR3aa: CASSIDLVRDTTSNQPQHF
CDR3nt: TGTGCCAGTAGTATAGACCTGGTACGGGACACAACTAGCAATCAGCCCCAGCATTTT
j_gene: TRBJ1-5
len: 19
d_gene: -
abundance: -
v_gene: TRBV19

CDR3aa: CASSLGAQTHGYTF
CDR3nt: TGTGCCAGCAGCTTAGGCGCGCAGACTCATGGCTACACCTTC
j_gene: TRBJ1-2
len: 14
d_gene: -
abundance: -
v_gene: TRBV11-2

CDR3aa: CASSVTGGQGTEAFF
CDR3nt: TGTGCCAGCAGCGTAACAGGGGGGCAGGGCACTGAAGCTTTCTTT
j_gene: TRBJ1-1
len: 15
d_gene: TRBD1
abundance: -
v_gene: TRBV9